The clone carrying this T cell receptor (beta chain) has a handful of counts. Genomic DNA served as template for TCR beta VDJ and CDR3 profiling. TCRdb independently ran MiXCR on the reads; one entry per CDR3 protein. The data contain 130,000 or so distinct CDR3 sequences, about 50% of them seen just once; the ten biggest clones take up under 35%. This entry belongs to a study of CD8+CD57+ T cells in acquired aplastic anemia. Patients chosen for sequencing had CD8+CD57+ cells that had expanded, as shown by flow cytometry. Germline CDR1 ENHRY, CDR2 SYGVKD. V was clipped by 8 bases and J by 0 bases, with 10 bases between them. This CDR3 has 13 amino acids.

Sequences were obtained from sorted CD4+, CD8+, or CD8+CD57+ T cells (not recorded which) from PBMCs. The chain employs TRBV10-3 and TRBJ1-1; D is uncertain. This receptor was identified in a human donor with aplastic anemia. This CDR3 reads CAIHEGMNTEAFF. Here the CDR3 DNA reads TGTGCCATCCATGAGGGAATGAACACTGAAGCTTTCTTT.